This TCR beta chain is drawn from a study of human T cells and chemical hapten exposure. Across the whole study: Patch tests delivered 0.01% DPC to the upper back and were evaluated at 6 days.

The library labeled individual cDNA molecules by adding unique molecular identifiers to them. Methods used by the authors: The median was roughly 100,000 TCRs per sample, ranging roughly 23,224 to 750,000. TCRdb ran MiXCR on the RACE reads and lists one entry per CDR3 protein. TCRdb, not the authors, supplied the V and J calls. The sample records around 67,000 distinct CDR3 sequences, over 6.5% being singletons. Sample time point: patch test 2, 6 weeks after DPC sensitization. Treatment reported: therapeutic diphenylcyclopropenone sensitization with weekly scalp DPC. Sequencing used whole blood, obtained in connection with sensitization to the hapten diphenylcyclopropenone (DPC). The source is a woman in her forties or fifties with alopecia areata. Some clones in this sample may be carry-over from other donors' samples.

As DNA, the CDR3 is TGTGCCAGCAGTTACCGCGGGACAGGGTTAGCAGATACGCAGTATTTT. Translating gives CASSYRGTGLADTQYF. The chain carries TRBV6-5 and TRBJ2-3, with TRBD1 matching 9 bases. Germline lookup yields CDR1 MNHEY and CDR2 SVGAGI. The CDR3 consists of 16 residues. The J segment lost 4 bases and the V segment lost 2 bases, leaving 7 bases of the junction unmatched.